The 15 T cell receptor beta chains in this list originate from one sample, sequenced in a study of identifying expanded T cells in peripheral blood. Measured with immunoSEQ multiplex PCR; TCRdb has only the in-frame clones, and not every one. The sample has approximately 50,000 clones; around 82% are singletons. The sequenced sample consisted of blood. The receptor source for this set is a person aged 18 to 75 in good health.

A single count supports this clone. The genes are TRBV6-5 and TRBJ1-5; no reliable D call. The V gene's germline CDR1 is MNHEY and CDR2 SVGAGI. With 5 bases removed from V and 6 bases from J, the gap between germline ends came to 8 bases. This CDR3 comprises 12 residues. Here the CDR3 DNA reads TGTGCCAGCAGTCTCGGAGGTCAGCCCCAGCATTTT. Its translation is CASSLGGQPQHF.

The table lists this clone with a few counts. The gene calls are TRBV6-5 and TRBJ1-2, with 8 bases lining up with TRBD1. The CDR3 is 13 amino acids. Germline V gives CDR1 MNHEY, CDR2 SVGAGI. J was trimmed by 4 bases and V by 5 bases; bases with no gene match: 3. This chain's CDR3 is CASSDTGGYGYTF. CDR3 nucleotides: TGTGCCAGCAGTGACACAGGGGGCTATGGCTACACCTTC.

The CDR3 reads CASSKDSPVGPQHF. The CDR3, as DNA: TGTGCCAGCAGCAAGGACAGCCCCGTGGGGCCCCAGCATTTT. The genes are TRBV11-2 and TRBJ1-5, with D possibly TRBD1 on 6 matching bases. From germline, CDR1 is SGHAT and CDR2 FQNNGV. The CDR3 totals 14 residues. Deletions cut 5 bases from V and 9 bases from J, with 17 bases between.

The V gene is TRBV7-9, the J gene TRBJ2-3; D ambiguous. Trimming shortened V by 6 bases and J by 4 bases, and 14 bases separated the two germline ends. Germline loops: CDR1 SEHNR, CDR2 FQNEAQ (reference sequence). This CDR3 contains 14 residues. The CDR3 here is CASSHPTGPDTQYF. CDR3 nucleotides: TGTGCCAGCAGTCACCCGACGGGTCCAGATACGCAGTATTTT.

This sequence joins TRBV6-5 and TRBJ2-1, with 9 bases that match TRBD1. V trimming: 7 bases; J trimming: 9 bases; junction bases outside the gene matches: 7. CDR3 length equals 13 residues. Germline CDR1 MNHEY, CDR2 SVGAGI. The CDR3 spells CASKERQGGEQFF. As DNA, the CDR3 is TGTGCCAGCAAGGAACGACAGGGGGGTGAGCAGTTCTTC.

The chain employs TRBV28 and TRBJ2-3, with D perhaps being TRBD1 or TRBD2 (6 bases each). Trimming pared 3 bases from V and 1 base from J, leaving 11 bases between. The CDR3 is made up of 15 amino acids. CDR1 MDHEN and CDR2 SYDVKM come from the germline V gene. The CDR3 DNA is TGTGCCAGCAGTTTGGGGGGCCGGGGCACAGATACGCAGTATTTT. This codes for CASSLGGRGTDTQYF. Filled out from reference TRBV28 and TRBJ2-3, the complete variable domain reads DVKVTQSSRYLVKRTGEKVFLECVQDMDHENMFWYRQDPGLGLRLIYFSYDVKMKEKGDIPEGYSVSREKKERFSLILESASTNQTSMYLCASSLGGRGTDTQYFGPGTRLTVL.

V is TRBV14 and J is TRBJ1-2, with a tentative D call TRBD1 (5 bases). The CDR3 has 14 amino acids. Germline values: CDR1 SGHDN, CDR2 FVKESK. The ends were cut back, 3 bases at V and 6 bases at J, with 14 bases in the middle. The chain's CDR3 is CASSQVAGTHGYTF. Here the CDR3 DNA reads TGTGCCAGCAGCCAGGTCGCAGGGACCCATGGCTACACCTTC.

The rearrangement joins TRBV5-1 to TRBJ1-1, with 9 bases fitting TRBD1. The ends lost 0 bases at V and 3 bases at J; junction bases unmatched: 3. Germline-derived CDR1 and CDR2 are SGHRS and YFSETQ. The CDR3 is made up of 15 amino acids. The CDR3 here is CASSLAGTGHTEAFF. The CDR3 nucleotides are TGCGCCAGCAGCTTGGCCGGGACAGGGCACACTGAAGCTTTCTTT.

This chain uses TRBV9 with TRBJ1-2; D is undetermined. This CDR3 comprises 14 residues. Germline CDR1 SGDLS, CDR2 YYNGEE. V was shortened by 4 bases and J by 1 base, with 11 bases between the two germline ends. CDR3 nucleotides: TGTGCCAGCAGCCCTCGGCTTCTTAACTATGGCTACACCTTC. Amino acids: CASSPRLLNYGYTF.

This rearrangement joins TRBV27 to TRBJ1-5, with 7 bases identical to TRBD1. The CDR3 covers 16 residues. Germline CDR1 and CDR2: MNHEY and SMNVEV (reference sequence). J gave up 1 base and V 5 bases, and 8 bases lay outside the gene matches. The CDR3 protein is CASSDRAPWSNQPQHF. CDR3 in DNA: TGTGCCAGCAGTGACAGGGCCCCTTGGAGCAATCAGCCCCAGCATTTT.

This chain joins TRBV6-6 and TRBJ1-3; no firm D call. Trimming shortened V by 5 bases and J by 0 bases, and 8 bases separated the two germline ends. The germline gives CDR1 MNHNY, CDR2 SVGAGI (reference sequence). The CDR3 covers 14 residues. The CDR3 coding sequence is TGTGCCAGCAGTCCGTCAGGCTCTGGAAACACCATATATTTT. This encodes CASSPSGSGNTIYF.

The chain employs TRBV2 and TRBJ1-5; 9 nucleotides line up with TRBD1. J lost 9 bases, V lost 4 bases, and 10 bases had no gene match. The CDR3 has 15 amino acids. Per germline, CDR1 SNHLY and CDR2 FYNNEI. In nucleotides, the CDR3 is TGTGCCAGCAGTGTCAGACAGGGGGAAAATACGCCCCAGCATTTT. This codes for CASSVRQGENTPQHF.

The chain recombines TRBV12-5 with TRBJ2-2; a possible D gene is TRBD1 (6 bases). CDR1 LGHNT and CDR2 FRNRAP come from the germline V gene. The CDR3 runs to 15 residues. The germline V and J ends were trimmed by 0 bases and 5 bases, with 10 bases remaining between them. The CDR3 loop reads CASGLVTGMTGELFF. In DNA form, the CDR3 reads TGTGCTAGTGGTTTGGTAACAGGGATGACCGGGGAGCTGTTTTTT. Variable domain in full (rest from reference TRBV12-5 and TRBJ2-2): DARVTQTPRHKVTEMGQEVTMRCQPILGHNTVFWYRQTMMQGLELLAYFRNRAPLDDSGMPKDRFSAEMPDATLATLKIQPSEPRDSAVYFCASGLVTGMTGELFFGEGSRLTVL.

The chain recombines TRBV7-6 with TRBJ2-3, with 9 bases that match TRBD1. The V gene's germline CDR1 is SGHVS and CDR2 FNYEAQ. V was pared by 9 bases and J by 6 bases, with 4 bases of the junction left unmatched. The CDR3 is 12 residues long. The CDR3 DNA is TGTGCCAGTGGGACAGGGCGGGATACGCAGTATTTT. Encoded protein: CASGTGRDTQYF.

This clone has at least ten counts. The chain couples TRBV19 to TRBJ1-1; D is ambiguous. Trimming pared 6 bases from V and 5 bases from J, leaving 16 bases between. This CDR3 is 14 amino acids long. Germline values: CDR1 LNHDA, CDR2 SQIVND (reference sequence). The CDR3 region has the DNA TGTGCCAGTAGCACTACACCGGGAGGGACTGAAGCTTTCTTT. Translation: CASSTTPGGTEAFF.